A single sample is the source of the 30 T cell receptor beta chains below, sequenced in a study of blood T cells in healthy people across ages. A J-beta primer mix and a sample-barcoded 5' primer were used in a second PCR of about 7 to 12 cycles. Each CDR3 protein is one row after TCRdb ran MiXCR on the 5' RACE reads. This sample carries 650,000 to 1,000,000 distinct CDR3 sequences, about 34% of them seen once, and the ten largest clones take approximately 12%. The material sequenced was blood. Receptor source: a man between 18 and 35 years old in good health.

The chain links TRBV6-2 or TRBV6-3 to TRBJ2-5, with D tentatively TRBD1 or TRBD2 (5 bases each). Germline V gene data show CDR1 as MNHEY and CDR2 as SVGEGT. The ends were cut back, 2 bases at V and 1 base at J, with 14 bases in the middle. CDR3 length equals 16 residues. The CDR3, as DNA: TGTGCCAGCAGTTACGTTGTGGGGGAACCCCAAGAGACCCAGTACTTC. It encodes CASSYVVGEPQETQYF.

The chain employs TRBV9 and TRBJ2-1; D is perhaps TRBD1 (7 bases). The CDR3 loop spans 17 amino acids. Trimming shortened V by 0 bases and J by 0 bases, and 13 bases separated the two germline ends. Germline V gene data show CDR1 as SGDLS and CDR2 as YYNGEE. The CDR3 bases are TGTGCCAGCAGCGTAGCAGGGGGGTCAAACTCCTACAATGAGCAGTTCTTC. Protein product: CASSVAGGSNSYNEQFF.

This clonotype was counted ten times or more. The J gene is TRBJ2-1, the V gene TRBV20-1; TRBD2 agrees at 13 bases. The CDR3 is 14 residues long. Trimming removed 4 bases from V and 5 bases from J; junction bases left unmatched: 2. CDR1 and CDR2 (germline): DFQATT, SNEGSKA (reference sequence). The CDR3 nucleotides read TGCAGTGCTATAGGGACTAGCGGGGACAATGAGCAGTTCTTC. Amino acids: CSAIGTSGDNEQFF.

A note on this clonotype: A much more abundant neighbour one base away suggests this may be a read error. The rearrangement uses TRBV4-2 and TRBJ2-7; D is possibly TRBD2 (6 bases). Germline V lookup: CDR1 LGHNA, CDR2 YNFKEQ. Trimming stripped 4 bases from V and 2 bases from J, with 12 bases between. The CDR3 has 14 amino acids. The CDR3 DNA reads TGTGCCAGCAGCCGCGACGTAGCGGCCTACGAGCAGTACTTC. Its translation: CASSRDVAAYEQYF.

This chain links TRBV20-1 with TRBJ1-1, with 8 bases aligning to TRBD1. The CDR3 extends over 13 amino acids. Germline V gene sequence: CDR1 DFQATT, CDR2 SNEGSKA (reference sequence). The junction had 5 bases not matched to a gene; V was cut back by 5 bases and J by 3 bases. CDR3 sequence: CSAPKQGDTEAFF. DNA of the CDR3: TGCAGTGCTCCCAAACAGGGGGACACTGAAGCTTTCTTT.

The chain links TRBV20-1 to TRBJ1-5; TRBD1 agrees at 7 bases. V lost 4 bases, J lost 10 bases, and 10 bases stayed unmatched. Germline loops: CDR1 DFQATT, CDR2 SNEGSKA (reference sequence). The CDR3 consists of 13 residues. The CDR3 reads CSATGQAVGPQHF. The DNA for the CDR3 is TGCAGTGCTACCGGACAGGCCGTCGGTCCCCAGCATTTT.

A few counts support this clonotype. The chain links TRBV21-1 to TRBJ2-5; the DNA was not used to check the table's D call, TRBD1. TRBV21-1 is marked as a pseudogene. This CDR3 is built from 15 residues. The CDR3 bases are TGTGCCAGCAGCAGGATAGACAGGGGTGGAGAGACCCAGTACTTC. It yields the protein CASSRIDRGGETQYF.

This clonotype was observed a few times. The V call is TRBV4-2, the J call TRBJ1-2; a weak D match, TRBD1 (6 bases). The CDR3 covers 16 residues. Germline CDR1 reads LGHNA; CDR2 reads YNFKEQ. The V end was cut by 4 bases, the J end by 0 bases, with 15 bases between. CDR3 sequence: CASSPAPNRANYGYTF. CDR3 DNA: TGTGCCAGCAGCCCCGCTCCTAACAGGGCTAACTATGGCTACACCTTC.

The chain is built from TRBV12-3 or TRBV12-4 and TRBJ2-3, with 10 bases that match TRBD1. CDR3 size: 14 residues. The V gene end was trimmed by 5 bases and the J gene end by 6 bases; junction bases not matched to a gene: 5. CDR3 region: CASSGDRGHDTQYF. The CDR3 coding sequence is TGTGCCAGCAGTGGTGACAGGGGGCACGATACGCAGTATTTT.

This clonotype was seen at least ten times. This chain links TRBV12-3 or TRBV12-4 with TRBJ2-3; D is possibly TRBD2 (5 bases). This CDR3 is built from 18 residues. Trimming shortened V by 7 bases and J by 0 bases, and 23 bases separated the two germline ends. CDR3 coding DNA: TGTGCCAGCACCCCAGACCCGATGGAGGTTCCTAGCACAGATACGCAGTATTTT. As protein: CASTPDPMEVPSTDTQYF.

This clonotype was counted a few times. V and J are TRBV6-2 or TRBV6-3 and TRBJ2-3; TRBD1 agrees at 8 bases. The CDR3 totals 17 residues. Germline lookup yields CDR1 MNHEY and CDR2 SVGEGT. The J segment lost 2 bases and the V segment lost 0 bases, leaving 7 bases of the junction unmatched. The CDR3 DNA sequence: TGTGCCAGCAGTTACTCGCCCCAGGGGGCTTTCACAGATACGCAGTATTTT. It encodes CASSYSPQGAFTDTQYF.

This chain uses TRBV5-1 with TRBJ2-7; no clear D gene. The CDR3 runs to 13 residues. The ends were cut back, 0 bases at V and 4 bases at J, with 8 bases in the middle. Per germline, CDR1 SGHRS and CDR2 YFSETQ. The CDR3, as DNA: TGCGCCAGCAGCTTGGATTCGGGTTACGAGCAGTACTTC. Translating it yields CASSLDSGYEQYF.

This sequence joins TRBV2 and TRBJ2-5, with a possible D match to TRBD2 (6 bases). Trimming shortened V by 7 bases and J by 1 base, and 13 bases separated the two germline ends. The CDR3 consists of 14 residues. Germline values: CDR1 SNHLY, CDR2 FYNNEI. Here the CDR3 DNA reads TGTGCCAGCACACGAGGGCGGGGCCAAGAGACCCAGTACTTC. This gives the protein CASTRGRGQETQYF.

This clonotype has a count of ten or more. J is TRBJ1-5 and V is TRBV7-2; D gene ambiguous. Deletions cut 6 bases from V and 4 bases from J, with 16 bases between. The CDR3 covers 15 residues. From germline, CDR1 is SGHTA and CDR2 FQGNSA. The CDR3 sequence is CASSSGGVGNQPQHF. CDR3 bases: TGTGCCAGCAGTTCCGGTGGGGTTGGTAATCAGCCCCAGCATTTT.

The chain carries TRBV12-3 or TRBV12-4 and TRBJ2-2; TRBD1 matches at 10 bases. The V gene end was trimmed by 2 bases and the J gene end by 4 bases; junction bases not matched to a gene: 13. The CDR3 covers 19 residues. CDR3 amino acids: CASSLLTGGVSSGTGELFF. The CDR3, as DNA: TGTGCCAGCAGTTTACTGACAGGGGGCGTCTCGTCGGGCACCGGGGAGCTGTTTTTT.

Many counts were recorded for this clonotype. The chain uses TRBV6-5 and TRBJ2-3; no clear D. The CDR3 has 14 amino acids. The ends were cut back, 8 bases at V and 4 bases at J, with 16 bases in the middle. Germline-derived CDR1 and CDR2 are MNHEY and SVGAGI. CDR3 DNA: TGTGCCAGCCTCAAGGGTCGACCCCCAGATACGCAGTATTTT. Protein sequence: CASLKGRPPDTQYF.

V is TRBV25-1 and J is TRBJ1-4; the match to TRBD1 covers 7 bases. CDR3 length: 19 residues. V dropped 3 bases and J dropped 8; count of bases not matched to a gene: 21. Germline V CDR1 and CDR2: MGHDK, SYGVNS. CDR3 in DNA: TGTGCCAGCAGTGAGACAGGGCTTCGGTACCAACGCTTAATAGAAAAACTGTTTTTT. This gives the protein CASSETGLRYQRLIEKLFF.

This clonotype has just one count. The CDR3 loop reads CASSVDREVHGYTF. CDR3 nucleotide sequence: TGTGCCAGCAGTGTGGACAGGGAGGTTCATGGCTACACCTTC. The gene calls are TRBV12-3 or TRBV12-4 and TRBJ1-2, with 8 bases identical to TRBD1. The CDR3 sequence is 14 residues long. V shed 5 bases, J shed 6 bases, and the junction held 8 bases outside the gene matches.

This clonotype was picked up a small number of times. This chain joins TRBV5-1 and TRBJ1-2; D gene unclear. Germline CDR1 reads SGHRS; CDR2 reads YFSETQ. V was trimmed by 4 bases and J by 2 bases, leaving 12 bases between them. The CDR3 contains 14 residues. The CDR3 region has the DNA TGCGCCAGCAGCAAAGATGTCTACAACTATGGCTACACCTTC. Translation gives CASSKDVYNYGYTF.

In this sample, this clonotype turned up a few times. This sequence joins TRBV20-1 and TRBJ1-4; D not resolved. This CDR3 comprises 16 residues. V dropped 0 bases and J dropped 7 bases, with 18 bases sitting between them. CDR1 and CDR2 from the germline V gene are DFQATT and SNEGSKA (reference sequence). This CDR3 is CSARDQKEDFPEKLFF. In DNA form, the CDR3 reads TGCAGTGCTAGAGACCAAAAGGAGGATTTCCCTGAAAAACTGTTTTTT.

This clonotype has more than one count but fewer than ten. J is TRBJ1-5 and V is TRBV7-2; D is perhaps TRBD1 (5 bases). CDR3 size: 19 residues. Germline V gene data show CDR1 as SGHTA and CDR2 as FQGNSA. Between the trimmed V and J ends, which lost 6 bases and 0 bases, there was a span of 24 bases. In DNA, the CDR3 is TGTGCCAGCAGTCTTAGATATGGCTCGGGAGACAGTAGCAATCAGCCCCAGCATTTT. Translation: CASSLRYGSGDSSNQPQHF.

The chain recombines TRBV10-3 with TRBJ1-4; TRBD1 is a possible D gene (5 bases). The CDR3 has 15 amino acids. Germline V gives CDR1 ENHRY, CDR2 SYGVKD. V dropped 4 bases and J dropped 8 bases, with 17 bases sitting between them. The CDR3 DNA follows: TGTGCCATCAGTGGCTCAGACAGTCGAAGGGAAAAACTGTTTTTT. Its protein product is CAISGSDSRREKLFF.

This clonotype came up a few times. V and J are TRBV6-6 and TRBJ1-6; 8 positions agree with TRBD1. Germline V gene sequence: CDR1 MNHNY, CDR2 SVGAGI (reference sequence). This CDR3 has 17 amino acids. Trimming at V came to 2 bases and at J to 6 bases, leaving 9 bases not matched to a gene. The DNA for the CDR3 is TGTGCCAGCAGTTACACCCACACAGGGGGGATTAATTCACCCCTCCACTTT. Translating it yields CASSYTHTGGINSPLHF.

The CDR3 coding sequence is TGTGCCAGCAGCGCGGGGGGGCTTAACTATGGCTACACCTTC. Translation: CASSAGGLNYGYTF. This sequence joins TRBV28 and TRBJ1-2, with D perhaps matching TRBD1 (6 bases). CDR3 length: 14 amino acids. CDR1 is MDHEN and CDR2 is SYDVKM in the germline V gene. Trimming removed 6 bases from V and 1 base from J, with 12 bases in between.

The chain couples TRBV6-1 to TRBJ1-5; 7 bases are a match to TRBD1. Germline V gene sequence: CDR1 MNHNS, CDR2 SASEGT. The CDR3 consists of 13 residues. Losses at the gene ends were 8 bases for V and 7 bases for J; bases not matched to a gene: 8. The CDR3 loop reads CASSLHRGQPQHF. Here the CDR3 DNA reads TGTGCCAGCTCCCTTCACAGGGGCCAGCCCCAGCATTTT.

This clonotype was counted many times. This rearrangement joins TRBV4-1 to TRBJ1-2, with TRBD1 identical over 9 bases. Trimming cost V 0 bases and J 4 bases; bases outside gene matches: 9. Germline loops: CDR1 MGHRA, CDR2 YSYEKL. This CDR3 spans 17 amino acids. CDR3 in DNA: TGCGCCAGCAGCCAAGATCTACGGGACAGGGAAATCTATGGCTACACCTTC. This codes for CASSQDLRDREIYGYTF.

Remarks on this clonotype: A read error may produce the germline difference seen at one junction end. The V and J genes are TRBV2 and TRBJ1-1; no definite D call. The CDR3 runs 14 residues. Per the germline V gene, CDR1 is SNHLY and CDR2 is FYNNEI. For the CDR3, the DNA is TGTGCCAGCAGGGAAGGGTTGACTGACACTGAAGCTTTCTTT. Protein sequence: CASREGLTDTEAFF.

This clonotype was observed many times. The chain combines TRBV20-1 with TRBJ2-1; tentative D call: TRBD2 (5 bases). Per germline, CDR1 DFQATT and CDR2 SNEGSKA (reference sequence). Trimming left V 2 bases short and J 8 bases short, with 13 bases between. The CDR3 extends over 13 amino acids. The CDR3 DNA reads as TGCAGTGCTAGAACTAGTCCATGGTATGAGCAGTTCTTC. Encoded protein: CSARTSPWYEQFF.

The chain carries TRBV6-2 or TRBV6-3 and TRBJ2-4, with TRBD1 matching 9 bases. CDR3 length: 15 amino acids. V lost 4 bases and J lost 0; bases outside the gene matches: 1. Germline V lookup: CDR1 MNHEY, CDR2 SVGEGT. CDR3 sequence reads: CASSWTGVAKNIQYF. The CDR3 region has the DNA TGTGCCAGCAGTTGGACAGGGGTAGCCAAAAACATTCAGTACTTC.

There are a few counts of this clonotype. The chain has TRBV6-5 and TRBJ1-2; D not resolved. Germline CDR1 and CDR2: MNHEY and SVGAGI. V was shortened by 5 bases and J by 7 bases, with 17 bases between the two germline ends. This CDR3 contains 14 residues. CDR3 coding DNA: TGTGCCAGCAGTACCCGTGGACGGTTTGGTGGCTACACCTTC. Its translation: CASSTRGRFGGYTF.